This TCR beta chain was observed in a study of blood T cell repertoires in COVID-19. Study details: The United States, Italy and Spain were the sources of the acute and convalescent COVID-19 samples. Nucleic acid was either cDNA or gDNA, and it came from T cells, B-cell-depleted T cells, or PBMCs.

In the study's own analysis: Reference gene primer amplification yielded estimated nucleated cell counts. Assay: immunoSEQ multiplex PCR; the TCRdb copy retains only in-frame clones and omits some. V and J calls and clone size are given by that table; D and trimming were obtained from the DNA. The repertoire holds 170,000 or so clones, with more than 75% as singletons. The sequence derives from a middle-aged man with active or convalescent COVID-19. Sequenced input: peripheral blood.

The CDR3 spells CASSQSILAGDNEQFF. The CDR3 coding sequence is TGTGCCAGCAGCCAATCTATACTAGCGGGGGACAATGAGCAGTTCTTC. This chain joins TRBV3-1 (or the pseudogene TRBV3-2) and TRBJ2-1, with TRBD2 matching 11 bases. The CDR3 is 16 amino acids. Germline lookup yields CDR1 LGHDT and CDR2 YNNKEL (reference sequence). Germline trimming cut 2 bases from V and 5 bases from J; bases unmatched to any gene: 5.